These 31 T cell receptor beta chains share one sample of origin, sequenced in a study of molecular identifiers for immune sequencing clone quantification. Each CDR3 protein is one row after TCRdb ran MiXCR on the PCR reads. Found here are some 320,000 distinct CDR3 sequences, around a fifth of them singletons; the top ten hold under 0.95%. The specimen sequenced was naive CD8+ T cells from blood, with Jurkat cell RNA spiked in. Stated subset: FACS-sorted CD8+CD4-CCR7+CD45RA+ naive T cells. These receptors were collected from a human donor in good health. Some libraries in this study had Jurkat cell RNA spiked in.

This clonotype has ten or more counts. The rearrangement links TRBV4-1 to TRBJ1-3; D ambiguous. The germline V and J ends were trimmed by 0 bases and 8 bases, with 14 bases remaining between them. Germline-derived CDR1 and CDR2 are MGHRA and YSYEKL. The CDR3 spans 15 residues. In nucleotides, the CDR3 is TGCGCCAGCAGCCAAGATGAAGTAGGGAGGGACACCATATATTTT. Translation gives CASSQDEVGRDTIYF.

On this clonotype itself: Possible read error: a much larger clone is one base away. The gene calls are TRBV7-8 and TRBJ2-3; TRBD1 is a possible D gene (6 bases). Trimming stripped 2 bases from V and 6 bases from J, with 18 bases between. CDR1 and CDR2 (germline): SGHVS, FQNEAQ. The CDR3 is made up of 16 amino acids. The CDR3 region is CASSLLPGRGHDTQYF. The CDR3 DNA reads TGTGCCAGCAGCTTACTTCCGGGACGGGGACATGATACGCAGTATTTT.

V gene TRBV6-2 or TRBV6-3 combines with J gene TRBJ1-2; tentatively, D is TRBD1 (5 bases). Germline V CDR1 and CDR2: MNHEY, SVGEGT. This CDR3 spans 15 amino acids. Trimming cost V 5 bases and J 2 bases, with 15 bases left between them. The CDR3 bases are TGTGCCAGCAGTCCCAATTTCGACAGAAACTATGGCTACACCTTC. Translation gives CASSPNFDRNYGYTF.

This clonotype came up a few times. With a much larger clone just one base away, this may be a read error. This chain links TRBV5-3 with TRBJ2-3; no clear D gene. TRBV5-3 is identified as an open reading frame with a role that is uncertain. The CDR3 totals 11 residues. The CDR3 nucleotides are TGTGCCAGCAGCATAACAGATACGCAGTGTTTT. This encodes CASSITDTQCF.

About this clonotype itself: A junction end diverges from the germline sequence, so it may reflect a read error. V gene TRBV28 combines with J gene TRBJ1-4; D perhaps matches TRBD1 (6 bases). The germline gives CDR1 MDHEN, CDR2 SYDVKM. This CDR3 has 17 residues. CDR3 sequence reads: CASSTPFFGTTNEKLFF. DNA of the CDR3: TGTGCCAGCAGTACCCCATTTTTTGGGACAACGAATGAAAAACTGTTTTTT. Full variable domain (missing parts from reference TRBV28 and TRBJ1-4): DVKVTQSSRYLVKRTGEKVFLECVQDMDHENMFWYRQDPGLGLRLIYFSYDVKMKEKGDIPEGYSVSREKKERFSLILESASTNQTSMYLCASSTPFFGTTNEKLFFGSGTQLSVL.

This clonotype was seen a few times. The genes are TRBV10-1 and TRBJ2-5, with 7 positions matching TRBD2. CDR1 WNHNN and CDR2 SYGVQD come from the germline V gene (reference sequence). CDR3 length: 13 residues. With V trimmed by 8 bases and J by 3 bases, 6 bases remained unmatched. CDR3 sequence reads: CASGVAGEETQYF. The CDR3 nucleotides are TGCGCCAGCGGTGTGGCGGGGGAAGAGACCCAGTACTTC.

This clonotype was seen only a few times. The chain is built from TRBV27 and TRBJ1-2; tentatively, D is TRBD1 (5 bases). The V and J ends lost 0 bases and 4 bases respectively, with 9 bases between them. The germline gives CDR1 MNHEY, CDR2 SMNVEV (reference sequence). CDR3 length: 14 amino acids. CDR3 sequence: CASSLSGHTYGYTF. CDR3 DNA sequence: TGTGCCAGCAGTTTATCCGGACACACCTATGGCTACACCTTC.

This clonotype was seen ten or more times. This chain links TRBV7-9 with TRBJ2-7, with D perhaps TRBD1 (6 bases). Germline CDR1 is SEHNR and CDR2 is FQNEAQ (reference sequence). This CDR3 is built from 16 residues. V lost 1 base and J 4 bases, leaving 17 bases between the germline ends. The CDR3 loop is CASSLVGQGTSYEQYF. The CDR3 nucleotides are TGTGCCAGCAGCTTAGTGGGGCAGGGGACCTCATACGAGCAGTACTTC.

Regarding this clonotype: This could be a read error, since a much larger clone is one nucleotide away. This rearrangement joins TRBV4-1 to TRBJ2-7; D call uncertain. CDR1 and CDR2 from the germline V gene are MGHRA and YSYEKL. The CDR3 is made up of 14 amino acids. CDR3 region: CASSHRDPSYERYF. CDR3 coding DNA: TGCGCCAGCAGCCACCGAGACCCCTCCTACGAGCGGTACTTC.

At least ten counts were recorded for this clonotype. The chain joins TRBV25-1 to TRBJ1-1; D is uncertain. The CDR3 contains 16 residues. The V gene's germline CDR1 is MGHDK and CDR2 SYGVNS. V lost 8 bases, J lost 10 bases, and 29 bases lay in between. CDR3 residues: CASPAPHKSLPDGAFF. The CDR3 DNA reads TGTGCCAGCCCAGCCCCCCACAAATCCCTCCCCGATGGAGCTTTCTTT. Full variable domain (missing parts from reference TRBV25-1 and TRBJ1-1): EADIYQTPRYLVIGTGKKITLECSQTMGHDKMYWYQQDPGMELHLIHYSYGVNSTEKGDLSSESTVSRIRTEHFPLTLESARPSHTSQYLCASPAPHKSLPDGAFFGQGTRLTVV.

This clonotype has at least ten counts. The chain employs TRBV25-1 and TRBJ1-1, with 9 bases lining up with TRBD1. CDR3 size: 14 residues. The V gene end was trimmed by 2 bases and the J gene end by 4 bases; junction bases not matched to a gene: 2. CDR1 is MGHDK and CDR2 is SYGVNS in the germline V gene. DNA for the CDR3: TGTGCCAGCAGTGAAGCGACAGGGGGCACTGAAGCTTTCTTT. Protein product: CASSEATGGTEAFF.

This clonotype was seen a single time. This may arise from a read error, as a much more abundant clone is one base away. V is TRBV5-3 and J is TRBJ2-6; 11 bases are shared with TRBD1. TRBV5-3 is an ORF; its function is uncertain. The CDR3 extends over 17 amino acids. CDR3 protein: CASSLGQGASGANVLTF. DNA for the CDR3: TGTGCCAGCAGCTTAGGACAGGGGGCCTCTGGGGCCAACGTCCTGACTTTC.

This clonotype was counted many times. The chain combines TRBV6-5 with TRBJ2-5; D gene uncertain. The CDR3 contains 12 residues. In germline, CDR1 is MNHEY, CDR2 SVGAGI. The ends were cut back, 4 bases at V and 5 bases at J, with 8 bases in the middle. For the CDR3, the DNA is TGTGCCAGCAGTTTTTTCGGGGAGACCCAGTACTTC. Protein sequence: CASSFFGETQYF.

For this clonotype: A much larger clone is a single base away; this may be a read error. The chain employs TRBV14 and TRBJ2-5, with D possibly matching TRBD1 (5 bases). The germline CDR1 and CDR2 sequences are SGHDN and FVKESK. This CDR3 contains 14 residues. The DNA of the CDR3 is TGTGCCTGCAGCCGCTTAGGGGCCGAAGAGACCCAGTACTTC. Translation gives CACSRLGAEETQYF.

The V and J genes are TRBV27 and TRBJ2-7; 7 bases align to TRBD2. Per the germline V gene, CDR1 is MNHEY and CDR2 is SMNVEV (reference sequence). The CDR3 has 17 amino acids. The V segment lost 2 bases and the J segment 0 bases; nucleotides outside the gene matches: 10. The DNA for the CDR3 is TGTGCCAGCAGTTTAAAGGCCCCTAGCGGCAACTCCTACGAGCAGTACTTC. This sequence encodes CASSLKAPSGNSYEQYF.

This clonotype was recorded at least ten times. The gene calls are TRBV19 and TRBJ2-4; D is unclear. There are 13 residues in the CDR3. V dropped 3 bases and J dropped 9 bases, with 12 bases sitting between them. Germline V gives CDR1 LNHDA, CDR2 SQIVND (reference sequence). The CDR3 reads CASSMGLLSIQYF. The CDR3 DNA reads TGTGCCAGTAGTATGGGTCTGTTGAGCATTCAGTACTTC.

This clonotype was observed at least ten times. The genes are TRBV19 and TRBJ1-1, with 7 bases identical to TRBD1. Germline V lookup: CDR1 LNHDA, CDR2 SQIVND (reference sequence). The junction had 10 bases not matched to a gene; V was cut back by 3 bases and J by 6 bases. The CDR3 extends over 15 amino acids. CDR3 in DNA: TGTGCCAGTAGTATGAACCCGACAGGGATTGCTGAAGCTTTCTTT. Amino acid sequence: CASSMNPTGIAEAFF.

This clonotype was seen repeatedly, ten times or more. The J gene is TRBJ2-7, the V gene TRBV7-9; D not resolved. The V end was cut by 5 bases, the J end by 2 bases, with 13 bases between. CDR3 length: 14 residues. The germline CDR1 and CDR2 sequences are SEHNR and FQNEAQ (reference sequence). CDR3 coding DNA: TGTGCCAGCAGCCCGGCAATCCGAGCCTACGAGCAGTACTTC. It is translated as CASSPAIRAYEQYF.

This clonotype was detected many times. The chain recombines TRBV11-2 with TRBJ1-1; D not certain. The CDR3 covers 15 residues. V shed 1 base and J shed 0 bases, with 9 bases lying between them. Germline CDR1 is SGHAT and CDR2 is FQNNGV. Here the CDR3 reads CASSLVTALNTEAFF. CDR3 DNA: TGTGCCAGCAGCTTAGTTACAGCTTTGAACACTGAAGCTTTCTTT. Variable domain in full (rest from reference TRBV11-2 and TRBJ1-1): EAGVAQSPRYKIIEKRQSVAFWCNPISGHATLYWYQQILGQGPKLLIQFQNNGVVDDSQLPKDRFSAERLKGVDSTLKIQPAKLEDSAVYLCASSLVTALNTEAFFGQGTRLTVV.

This clonotype was seen ten or more times. The CDR3 reads CASSVDPDAAYEQYF. CDR3 in DNA: TGTGCCAGCAGCGTGGACCCGGATGCGGCCTACGAGCAGTACTTC. This rearrangement joins TRBV9 to TRBJ2-7; D is undetermined. CDR3 length: 15 amino acids. V was clipped by 2 bases and J by 2 bases, with 14 bases between them. The germline V gene has CDR1 SGDLS and CDR2 YYNGEE.

The chain joins TRBV11-2 to TRBJ2-2, with unresolved D. The V gene's germline CDR1 is SGHAT and CDR2 FQNNGV. The CDR3 spans 12 residues. Trimming stripped 2 bases from V and 6 bases from J, with 4 bases between. This chain's CDR3 is CASSLKPGELFF. CDR3 nucleotides: TGTGCCAGCAGCTTAAAGCCCGGGGAGCTGTTTTTT.

This clonotype was picked up many times. V usage is TRBV11-3 and J usage is TRBJ2-3; D gene unclear. V lost 0 bases and J 2 bases, leaving 9 bases between the germline ends. CDR3 length: 15 amino acids. Germline CDR1 SGHNT, CDR2 YENEEA. The CDR3 here is CASSLEGRDTDTQYF. DNA of the CDR3: TGTGCCAGCAGCTTAGAGGGCAGAGACACAGATACGCAGTATTTT.

This clonotype has at least ten counts. V and J are TRBV19 and TRBJ1-1; maybe TRBD1 (6 bases). Germline V lookup: CDR1 LNHDA, CDR2 SQIVND (reference sequence). This CDR3 contains 15 residues. V was cut by 1 base and J by 5 bases, with 14 bases left in between. CDR3 nucleotides: TGTGCCAGTAGTATAGGTGTCCGGGGGCGGACTGAAGCTTTCTTT. This encodes CASSIGVRGRTEAFF.

This clonotype has a count of ten or more. The gene calls are TRBV6-2 or TRBV6-3 and TRBJ2-3; 10 bases fit TRBD2. From germline, CDR1 is MNHEY and CDR2 SVGEGT. The ends lost 0 bases at V and 4 bases at J; junction bases unmatched: 4. CDR3 length equals 16 residues. Here the CDR3 DNA reads TGTGCCAGCAGTTACTCGATTCTAGCGGGAGCAGATACGCAGTATTTT. This gives the protein CASSYSILAGADTQYF.

V gene TRBV4-3 combines with J gene TRBJ2-7, with D perhaps TRBD2 (6 bases). The V end lost 4 bases, the J end lost 1 base, and 20 bases lay between the germline ends. Germline loops: CDR1 LGHNA, CDR2 YSLEER. CDR3 length equals 17 residues. CDR3 residues: CASSRGTSPGESYEQYF. CDR3 nucleotide sequence: TGCGCCAGCAGCCGCGGAACTAGCCCTGGAGAGTCCTACGAGCAGTACTTC.

This clonotype was observed a few times. V usage is TRBV9 and J usage is TRBJ1-1; 7 positions agree with TRBD1. The J segment lost 6 bases and the V segment lost 3 bases, leaving 20 bases of the junction unmatched. The germline gives CDR1 SGDLS, CDR2 YYNGEE. The CDR3 has 18 amino acids. In nucleotides, the CDR3 is TGTGCCAGCAGCGAGGGGGCCTTAATAGCGTCCGATCCCCCTGAAGCTTTCTTT. It specifies CASSEGALIASDPPEAFF.

In this sample, this clonotype turned up many times. V usage is TRBV30 and J usage is TRBJ2-3; D gene unclear. Trimming cost V 2 bases and J 0 bases, with 12 bases left between them. The germline gives CDR1 GTSNPN, CDR2 SVGIG (reference sequence). The CDR3 has 15 amino acids. The CDR3 region is CAWSLGPSSTDTQYF. Written as DNA, the CDR3 is TGTGCCTGGAGTTTGGGCCCATCTAGCACAGATACGCAGTATTTT.

This clonotype has a count of ten or more. The chain combines TRBV7-2 with TRBJ2-3; D may be TRBD1 (5 bases). The CDR3 loop spans 15 amino acids. CDR1 and CDR2 (germline): SGHTA, FQGNSA. Trimming pared 0 bases from V and 6 bases from J, leaving 13 bases between. The CDR3 here is CASSLAAGYRDTQYF. The CDR3 region has the DNA TGTGCCAGCAGCTTAGCGGCAGGGTATAGGGATACGCAGTATTTT.

This clonotype has at least ten counts. The gene calls are TRBV7-9 and TRBJ2-7; no clear D gene. Trimming took 1 base from V and 3 from J, leaving 7 bases between them. The CDR3 has 13 residues. Germline values: CDR1 SEHNR, CDR2 FQNEAQ (reference sequence). The CDR3 loop reads CASSLGDGYEQYF. The CDR3 DNA reads TGTGCCAGCAGCTTAGGAGACGGCTACGAGCAGTACTTC.

This clonotype was found many times. The J gene is TRBJ2-3, the V gene TRBV20-1; 7 nucleotides line up with TRBD2. With 2 bases clipped from V and 0 bases from J, the junction kept 5 bases outside the gene matches. Germline V CDR1 and CDR2: DFQATT, SNEGSKA (reference sequence). The CDR3 runs to 15 residues. The CDR3 is CSARPRLASTDTQYF. DNA for the CDR3: TGCAGTGCTAGACCCCGACTAGCTAGCACAGATACGCAGTATTTT.

The J gene is TRBJ1-1, the V gene TRBV7-9; D gene ambiguous. This CDR3 contains 15 residues. The V end was cut by 4 bases, the J end by 11 bases, with 23 bases between. In germline, CDR1 is SEHNR, CDR2 FQNEAQ (reference sequence). In nucleotides, the CDR3 is TGTGCCAGCAGCTCAACAACTCAGACACGGATCCCGGCTTTCTTT. It specifies CASSSTTQTRIPAFF.